The 15 T cell receptor beta chains below come from one sample, sequenced in a study of blood T cell repertoires in COVID-19. Generated by immunoSEQ multiplex PCR, the TCRdb table keeps only in-frame clones and is missing some. The table includes around 470,000 clones, 80% to 90% detected once. The sequencing input was peripheral blood. The receptors shown here come from a man aged 18 to 30 with COVID-19, enrolled during active disease.

This rearrangement joins TRBV5-4 to TRBJ2-1; D is unresolved. The CDR3 totals 14 residues. Trimming cost V 1 base and J 5 bases, with 10 bases left between them. Germline-derived CDR1 and CDR2 are SGHNT and YYREEE (reference sequence). In DNA, the CDR3 is TGTGCCAGCAGCTTGAGAATGGCGGACAATGAGCAGTTCTTC. It yields the protein CASSLRMADNEQFF.

The chain links TRBV7-9 to TRBJ2-1; 10 bases map to TRBD1. The CDR3 is made up of 15 amino acids. Germline values: CDR1 SEHNR, CDR2 FQNEAQ (reference sequence). The V gene end was trimmed by 5 bases and the J gene end by 7 bases; junction bases not matched to a gene: 8. The CDR3 sequence is CASSPTGGFENEQFF. In DNA, the CDR3 is TGTGCCAGCAGCCCGACAGGGGGCTTCGAGAATGAGCAGTTCTTC.

The V call is TRBV4-1, the J call TRBJ1-5; D remains unclear. Deletions cut 0 bases from V and 2 bases from J, with 8 bases between. This CDR3 has 15 amino acids. CDR1 MGHRA and CDR2 YSYEKL come from the germline V gene. CDR3 residues: CASSQDWPGNQPQHF. CDR3 in DNA: TGCGCCAGCAGCCAAGATTGGCCAGGCAATCAGCCCCAGCATTTT.

This clone appeared once. The chain recombines TRBV13 with TRBJ1-5; TRBD1 is a possible D gene (5 bases). The germline V and J ends were trimmed by 4 bases and 12 bases, with 13 bases remaining between them. The CDR3 consists of 12 residues. From germline, CDR1 is PRHDT and CDR2 FYEKMQ (reference sequence). CDR3 amino acids: CASSSGRGYQHF. The CDR3 bases are TGTGCCAGCAGCTCCGGGAGGGGATACCAGCATTTT.

This rearrangement joins TRBV10-2 to TRBJ2-7, with a possible D match to TRBD2 (6 bases). From germline, CDR1 is WSHSY and CDR2 SAAADI. V was cut by 6 bases and J by 4 bases, with 19 bases left in between. The CDR3 covers 15 residues. The CDR3 protein is CASRAPGSGQYEQYF. The DNA for the CDR3 is TGCGCCAGCAGGGCCCCCGGGAGCGGGCAGTACGAGCAGTACTTC.

The V and J genes are TRBV3-1 (or the pseudogene TRBV3-2) and TRBJ1-5; perhaps TRBD1 as D (5 bases). Deletions cut 0 bases from V and 7 bases from J, with 13 bases between. Germline assignment: CDR1 LGHDT and CDR2 YNNKEL (reference sequence). This CDR3 contains 15 residues. The CDR3 spells CASSQDLTGAQPQHF. Written as DNA, the CDR3 is TGTGCCAGCAGCCAAGATCTCACAGGCGCCCAGCCCCAGCATTTT.

V and J are TRBV6-2 or TRBV6-3 and TRBJ2-7, with 8 positions matching TRBD1. From germline, CDR1 is MNHEY and CDR2 SVGEGT. After removal of 6 bases from V and 5 bases from J, the junction contained 15 bases not matched to a gene. The CDR3 runs to 16 residues. The CDR3 DNA reads TGTGCCAGCAGCCGGAGGTGGACAGGGATCACCGACGAGCAGTACTTC. It codes for CASSRRWTGITDEQYF.

This chain uses TRBV10-2 with TRBJ2-1; 11 bases are shared with TRBD2. V lost 10 bases and J lost 4; bases outside the gene matches: 6. The CDR3 totals 14 residues. Germline CDR1 and CDR2: WSHSY and SAAADI. DNA of the CDR3: TGCGCCACCCGGGGACTAGCGGAGTACAATGAGCAGTTCTTC. Its translation: CATRGLAEYNEQFF.

This chain links TRBV7-6 with TRBJ2-2, with TRBD2 matching over 8 bases. CDR1 and CDR2 from the germline V gene are SGHVS and FNYEAQ. V trimming: 5 bases; J trimming: 3 bases; junction bases outside the gene matches: 8. CDR3 length: 16 amino acids. The CDR3 DNA sequence: TGTGCCAGCAGCAGAGAGCGGGAGCGTCACACCGGGGAGCTGTTTTTT. Protein product: CASSRERERHTGELFF.

The V call is TRBV2, the J call TRBJ1-5; D unresolved. Trimming pared 7 bases from V and 0 bases from J, leaving 7 bases between. The germline gives CDR1 SNHLY, CDR2 FYNNEI. The CDR3 has 13 amino acids. The CDR3 spells CASTPNSNQPQHF. The CDR3 bases are TGTGCCAGCACCCCAAATAGCAATCAGCCCCAGCATTTT.

About this clone itself: Distinct nucleotide sequences in the sample also encode this CDR3. The V gene is TRBV3-1 (or the pseudogene TRBV3-2), the J gene TRBJ1-5; D is undetermined. Trimming took 0 bases from V and 6 from J, leaving 6 bases between them. Per germline, CDR1 LGHDT and CDR2 YNNKEL (reference sequence). There are 13 residues in the CDR3. This CDR3 is CASSQDLSQPQHF. CDR3 coding DNA: TGTGCCAGCAGCCAAGATCTTTCTCAGCCCCAGCATTTT.

This clone was observed a handful of times. V is TRBV20-1 and J is TRBJ1-2, with a weak D call TRBD1 (6 bases). The CDR3 is 14 residues long. Looked up from germline, CDR1 is DFQATT and CDR2 is SNEGSKA (reference sequence). V lost 3 bases and J 4 bases, leaving 15 bases between the germline ends. CDR3 nucleotides: TGCAGTGCTAGTGGGCAGGGGCCTCCCTATGGCTACACCTTC. It yields the protein CSASGQGPPYGYTF.

The gene calls are TRBV7-3 and TRBJ2-7; the D gene is possibly TRBD1 (6 bases). Trimming removed 5 bases at V and 6 bases at J, with 23 bases between. The CDR3 sequence is 16 residues long. Germline CDR1 reads SGHTA; CDR2 reads FQGTGA. The CDR3, as DNA: TGTGCCAGCAGCACCGTACACAGGGAAACCCATTCCGAGCAGTACTTC. Protein sequence: CASSTVHRETHSEQYF.

The rearrangement links TRBV19 to TRBJ2-2; TRBD1 agrees at 9 bases. The CDR3 is 15 residues long. The junction had 7 bases not matched to a gene; V was cut back by 6 bases and J by 5 bases. Per the germline V gene, CDR1 is LNHDA and CDR2 is SQIVND (reference sequence). The CDR3 reads CASRTGTGRTGELFF. The CDR3 bases are TGTGCCAGTAGGACCGGGACAGGGAGGACCGGGGAGCTGTTTTTT.

V usage is TRBV2 and J usage is TRBJ1-1; 9 bases are shared with TRBD1. Germline assignment: CDR1 SNHLY and CDR2 FYNNEI. CDR3 length equals 13 residues. Losses at the gene ends were 5 bases for V and 8 bases for J; bases not matched to a gene: 6. The CDR3: CASSQGTGGEAFF. CDR3 DNA: TGTGCCAGCAGTCAGGGAACAGGGGGCGAAGCTTTCTTT.